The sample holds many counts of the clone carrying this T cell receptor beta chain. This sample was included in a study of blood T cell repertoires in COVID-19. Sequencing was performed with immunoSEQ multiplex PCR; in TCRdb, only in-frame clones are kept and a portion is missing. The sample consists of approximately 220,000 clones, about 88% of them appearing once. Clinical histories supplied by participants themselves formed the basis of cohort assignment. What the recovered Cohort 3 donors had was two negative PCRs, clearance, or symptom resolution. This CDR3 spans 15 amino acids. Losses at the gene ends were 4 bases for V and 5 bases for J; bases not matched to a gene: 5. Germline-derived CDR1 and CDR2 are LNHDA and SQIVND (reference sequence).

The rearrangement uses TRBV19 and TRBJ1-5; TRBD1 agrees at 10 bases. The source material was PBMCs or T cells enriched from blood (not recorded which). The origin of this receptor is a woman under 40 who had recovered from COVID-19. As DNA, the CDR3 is TGTGCCAGTAGTACCCCCGGGACAGGGGATCAGCCCCAGCATTTT. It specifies CASSTPGTGDQPQHF.